The 20 T cell receptor beta chains below all came from one sample that was sequenced in a study of somatic mutations in cytotoxic T cells in rheumatoid arthritis. Generated by immunoSEQ multiplex PCR, the TCRdb table keeps only in-frame clones and is missing some. Among more than 4,500 clones, around 80% were seen once, and the ten largest hold roughly 31%. The sequenced sample consisted of CD8+ T cells sorted from blood. The receptor source for this set is an adult with rheumatoid arthritis.

The chain is built from TRBV7-2 and TRBJ2-7; D not certain. The CDR3 contains 13 residues. The germline CDR1 and CDR2 sequences are SGHTA and FQGNSA. Trimming shortened V by 1 base and J by 3 bases, and 7 bases separated the two germline ends. Written as DNA, the CDR3 is TGTGCCAGCAGCTTAGTACTGGGCTACGAGCAGTACTTC. Translated, it gives CASSLVLGYEQYF.

This clone was recorded only once. The rearrangement joins TRBV7-9 to TRBJ1-2; 9 bases map to TRBD1. V lost 10 bases and J lost 5; bases outside the gene matches: 20. The length of the CDR3 is 17 residues. The V gene's germline CDR1 is SEHNR and CDR2 FQNEAQ (reference sequence). The CDR3 sequence is CATTSGGTGTFRYGYTF. The CDR3 coding sequence is TGTGCCACAACCTCCGGGGGGACAGGGACGTTTCGATATGGCTACACCTTC. The full variable domain, rest sourced from reference TRBV7-9 and TRBJ1-2, is DTGVSQNPRHKITKRGQNVTFRCDPISEHNRLYWYRQTLGQGPEFLTYFQNEAQLEKSRLLSDRFSAERPKGSFSTLEIQRTEQGDSAMYLCATTSGGTGTFRYGYTFGSGTRLTVV.

In DNA form, the CDR3 reads TGTGCCAGCAGTTTTCGGGACTCTCTCGGGGAGCTGTTTTTT. It encodes CASSFRDSLGELFF. The genes are TRBV28 and TRBJ2-2, with D possibly TRBD2 on 6 matching bases. Trimming left V 3 bases short and J 7 bases short, with 12 bases between. Per germline, CDR1 MDHEN and CDR2 SYDVKM. CDR3 size: 14 residues.

V and J are TRBV7-2 and TRBJ1-1; TRBD1 might be the D (6 bases). Trimming shortened V by 5 bases and J by 4 bases, and 14 bases separated the two germline ends. The CDR3 loop spans 14 amino acids. Germline loops: CDR1 SGHTA, CDR2 FQGNSA. The DNA for the CDR3 is TGTGCCAGCAGCCCAACAGGGTTGGGCACTGAAGCTTTCTTT. This codes for CASSPTGLGTEAFF.

The rearrangement uses TRBV7-6 and TRBJ2-2; TRBD2 agrees at 11 bases. V dropped 4 bases and J dropped 7; count of bases not matched to a gene: 8. This CDR3 has 16 amino acids. Germline CDR1 SGHVS, CDR2 FNYEAQ. CDR3 sequence (DNA): TGTGCCAGCAGCTCAGCGGCTAGCGGGGGGAGCGGGGAGCTGTTTTTT. It is translated as CASSSAASGGSGELFF.

This chain joins TRBV7-9 and TRBJ2-7, with D perhaps matching TRBD2 (5 bases). CDR1 is SEHNR, CDR2 FQNEAQ, per germline (reference sequence). The V and J ends lost 4 bases and 1 base respectively, with 8 bases between them. This CDR3 comprises 13 residues. CDR3 coding DNA: TGTGCCAGCAGCTCCGGACTTTCCTACGAGCAGTACTTC. Translating gives CASSSGLSYEQYF.

V is TRBV15 and J is TRBJ2-5; TRBD1 matches at 10 bases. With 4 bases clipped from V and 3 bases from J, the junction kept 11 bases outside the gene matches. Germline assignment: CDR1 LNHNV and CDR2 YYDKDF (reference sequence). The CDR3 consists of 17 residues. CDR3 region: CATSTLSEGTGEETQYF. DNA of the CDR3: TGTGCCACCAGCACCCTCAGCGAGGGGACAGGGGAAGAGACCCAGTACTTC.

This clone was seen a few times. The chain combines TRBV6-1 with TRBJ1-5; D call uncertain. This CDR3 contains 15 residues. Trimming stripped 4 bases from V and 4 bases from J, with 14 bases between. Germline CDR1 reads MNHNS; CDR2 reads SASEGT. CDR3 amino acids: CASSAVSQPNQPQHF. The DNA of the CDR3 is TGTGCCAGCAGTGCCGTATCGCAGCCTAATCAGCCCCAGCATTTT.

This rearrangement joins TRBV10-2 to TRBJ2-7; the D gene is possibly TRBD2 (5 bases). The CDR3 length is 12 residues. Germline V gene sequence: CDR1 WSHSY, CDR2 SAAADI. With 5 bases removed from V and 0 bases from J, the gap between germline ends came to 5 bases. CDR3 sequence (DNA): TGCGCCAGCAGTACTAGCTCCTACGAGCAGTACTTC. It codes for CASSTSSYEQYF.

The rearrangement joins TRBV4-1 to TRBJ2-5; D unclear. V lost 0 bases and J lost 2, with 10 bases in between. Germline CDR1 MGHRA, CDR2 YSYEKL. The CDR3 is 15 residues long. The CDR3 loop reads CASSQEGRLQETQYF. As DNA, the CDR3 is TGCGCCAGCAGCCAAGAAGGCCGGCTACAAGAGACCCAGTACTTC.

As DNA, the CDR3 is TGCGCCAGCAGCTTGGGAGGACTAGCGGGGGGGCCAGATACGCAGTATTTT. It specifies CASSLGGLAGGPDTQYF. This chain links TRBV5-1 with TRBJ2-3, with TRBD2 matching 15 bases. Germline values: CDR1 SGHRS, CDR2 YFSETQ. The length of the CDR3 is 17 residues. V lost 0 bases and J lost 4; bases outside the gene matches: 3.

J is TRBJ1-1 and V is TRBV7-9; unclear D gene. This CDR3 has 12 amino acids. CDR1 and CDR2 from the germline V gene are SEHNR and FQNEAQ (reference sequence). The V gene lost 5 bases and the J gene lost 5 bases, with 9 bases spanning the gap. The CDR3 loop is CASSIPGTEAFF. Here the CDR3 DNA reads TGTGCCAGCAGCATCCCAGGAACTGAAGCTTTCTTT.

The genes are TRBV6-6 and TRBJ2-3; D uncertain. The CDR3 length is 12 residues. Germline assignment: CDR1 MNHNY and CDR2 SVGAGI (reference sequence). Trimming shortened V by 0 bases and J by 6 bases, and 4 bases separated the two germline ends. The CDR3 nucleotides are TGTGCCAGCAGTTACTCGCCGGATACGCAGTATTTT. This codes for CASSYSPDTQYF.

The chain couples TRBV5-1 to TRBJ2-7, with 7 bases lining up with TRBD1. J was trimmed by 6 bases and V by 0 bases; bases with no gene match: 6. This CDR3 comprises 14 residues. Germline V gene data show CDR1 as SGHRS and CDR2 as YFSETQ. The CDR3 protein is CASSLAETGVEQYF. The CDR3 DNA follows: TGCGCCAGCAGCTTGGCTGAAACAGGGGTCGAGCAGTACTTC. Looking up the rest from reference TRBV5-1 and TRBJ2-7 gives the full variable domain: KAGVTQTPRYLIKTRGQQVTLSCSPISGHRSVSWYQQTPGQGLQFLFEYFSETQRNKGNFPGRFSGRQFSNSRSEMNVSTLELGDSALYLCASSLAETGVEQYFGPGTRLTVT.

The chain has TRBV4-2 and TRBJ1-2, with D hard to call. There are 15 residues in the CDR3. Germline CDR1 is LGHNA and CDR2 is YNFKEQ. The germline V and J ends were trimmed by 0 bases and 7 bases, with 15 bases remaining between them. The CDR3 is CASSQDRRTEGGYTF. Here the CDR3 DNA reads TGTGCCAGCAGCCAAGATCGGCGGACGGAAGGTGGCTACACCTTC.

The chain joins TRBV2 to TRBJ2-5, with 9 bases fitting TRBD2. Germline CDR1 is SNHLY and CDR2 is FYNNEI. With 6 bases clipped from V and 1 base from J, the junction kept 3 bases outside the gene matches. The length of the CDR3 is 14 residues. This CDR3 is CASRLAGLQETQYF. Here the CDR3 DNA reads TGTGCCAGCAGGCTAGCGGGGCTCCAAGAGACCCAGTACTTC. Full variable domain (missing parts from reference TRBV2 and TRBJ2-5): EPEVTQTPSHQVTQMGQEVILRCVPISNHLYFYWYRQILGQKVEFLVSFYNNEISEKSEIFDDQFSVERPDGSNFTLKIRSTKLEDSAMYFCASRLAGLQETQYFGPGTRLLVL.

The V and J genes are TRBV4-1 and TRBJ1-5; D not certain. This CDR3 has 14 amino acids. V was shortened by 1 base and J by 4 bases, with 8 bases between the two germline ends. From germline, CDR1 is MGHRA and CDR2 YSYEKL. The CDR3 DNA sequence: TGCGCCAGCAGCCAAGGGGTTACTAATCAGCCCCAGCATTTT. This translates into CASSQGVTNQPQHF.

This clone came up a few times. The rearrangement links TRBV19 to TRBJ1-1; TRBD1 agrees at 8 bases. Germline CDR1 reads LNHDA; CDR2 reads SQIVND (reference sequence). The V gene end was trimmed by 3 bases and the J gene end by 0 bases; junction bases not matched to a gene: 3. The CDR3 has 15 amino acids. The DNA of the CDR3 is TGTGCCAGTAGTATGGAGACAGGGGTGAACACTGAAGCTTTCTTT. It yields the protein CASSMETGVNTEAFF.

The chain couples TRBV5-4 to TRBJ2-5, with 9 bases aligning to TRBD1. The CDR3 consists of 15 residues. V trimming: 5 bases; J trimming: 5 bases; junction bases outside the gene matches: 10. The germline V gene encodes CDR1 SGHNT and CDR2 YYREEE (reference sequence). The CDR3 DNA reads as TGTGCCAGCAGACGGAGCGGACAGGGGATGGAGACCCAGTACTTC. As protein: CASRRSGQGMETQYF.

The genes are TRBV30 and TRBJ2-4, with a tentative D call TRBD1 (5 bases). With 7 bases removed from V and 0 bases from J, the gap between germline ends came to 13 bases. The CDR3 is 14 residues long. Germline V lookup: CDR1 GTSNPN, CDR2 SVGIG (reference sequence). The CDR3 here is CAFEGVKAKNIQYF. The CDR3, as DNA: TGTGCCTTTGAAGGGGTTAAAGCCAAAAACATTCAGTACTTC.